This T cell receptor (beta chain) is drawn from a study of cytomegalovirus exposure and HLA in healthy donors. Healthy bone marrow donors made up the cohort. This CDR3 has 13 residues. V shed 4 bases and J shed 5 bases, with 12 bases lying between them. Germline V CDR1 and CDR2: SGHRS, YFSETQ. PCR was performed using 60 Vbeta and 13 Jbeta primers. Only in-frame clones appear in the TCRdb table, and some are missing; sequencing was by immunoSEQ multiplex PCR. The sample's table shows roughly 80,000 clones. Study-wide results and limits: Judged likely to be a sequencing artifact was a cluster of highly shared sequence variants. In a later analysis, productive TCRs from donors in an Asian-associated ancestry cluster reportedly carried fewer N-insertions than the cohort mean.

Comment on this clone: Its antigen is still unknown.

This receptor was obtained from a woman aged 30 to 39 in good health and CMV-seronegative. What was sequenced was PBMCs. The gene calls are TRBV5-1 and TRBJ1-1; D gene unclear. CDR3 coding DNA: TGCGCCAGCAGCCCGGGTGTGGCGACTGAAGCTTTCTTT. This gives the protein CASSPGVATEAFF.